The source of this TCR beta chain is a study of cytomegalovirus exposure and HLA in healthy donors. The primer mix had 60 Vbeta and 13 Jbeta primers. Only in-frame clones appear in the TCRdb table, and some are missing; sequencing was by immunoSEQ multiplex PCR. The sample includes approximately 75,000 clones. The CDR3 totals 11 residues. V was clipped by 4 bases and J by 0 bases, with 2 bases between them. From germline, CDR1 is SGHDT and CDR2 YYEEEE. The sample taken for sequencing was PBMCs. The V gene is TRBV5-6, the J gene TRBJ2-7; D is uncertain. This clonotype originated in a man aged 35 to 55 in good health and CMV-seronegative. The CDR3 DNA follows: TGTGCCAGCAGCCGCTCCTACGAGCAGTACTTC. It codes for CASSRSYEQYF.